This entry lists 7 T cell receptor beta chains sequenced from one sample in a study of T cell repertoires in ileal Crohn's disease. Only in-frame clones appear in the TCRdb table, and some are missing; sequencing was by immunoSEQ multiplex PCR. This table has about 5,200 clones, roughly 80% appearing once. The specimen sequenced was ileal tissue. The receptors here all came from an adult with Crohn's disease.

The chain uses TRBV27 and TRBJ2-7, with 11 nucleotides matching TRBD2. Germline V lookup: CDR1 MNHEY, CDR2 SMNVEV (reference sequence). The ends lost 6 bases at V and 7 bases at J; junction bases unmatched: 11. The CDR3 runs 15 residues. CDR3 in DNA: TGTGCCAGCAGGGGCGCTAGCGGGGGGCCGGGAGAGCAGTACTTC. As protein: CASRGASGGPGEQYF.

With respect to this clone: The sample holds other DNA sequences that translate to the same CDR3. V is TRBV4-3 and J is TRBJ2-1; possible D gene TRBD1, 5 bases. V lost 0 bases, J lost 2 bases, and 11 bases lay in between. There are 16 residues in the CDR3. Per germline, CDR1 LGHNA and CDR2 YSLEER. CDR3 loop: CASSQDGQGAYNEQFF. The CDR3 nucleotides are TGCGCCAGCAGCCAAGATGGTCAGGGTGCCTACAATGAGCAGTTCTTC.

This clone was seen a few times. This chain links TRBV2 with TRBJ1-3; TRBD1 matches 7 bases. The V gene's germline CDR1 is SNHLY and CDR2 FYNNEI. The CDR3 has 16 residues. The junction had 8 bases not matched to a gene; V was cut back by 6 bases and J by 0 bases. CDR3 DNA: TGTGCCAGCAGATGGACAGGATCAGACTCTGGAAACACCATATATTTT. Its translation is CASRWTGSDSGNTIYF.

Comments on this clone: The same CDR3 is also encoded by other DNA sequences in this sample. This rearrangement joins TRBV28 to TRBJ2-1; TRBD2 matches 8 bases. The germline gives CDR1 MDHEN, CDR2 SYDVKM. This CDR3 is built from 16 residues. The CDR3 spells CAVRGLAGGSYNEQFF. The CDR3 DNA is TGTGCAGTACGGGGGCTGGCGGGGGGCTCCTACAATGAGCAGTTCTTC.

A remark on this clone: The sample has other DNA sequences that encode this CDR3 too. V and J are TRBV7-2 and TRBJ1-6, with 8 positions matching TRBD1. The CDR3 has 15 residues. The germline CDR1 and CDR2 sequences are SGHTA and FQGNSA. V dropped 6 bases and J dropped 10; count of bases not matched to a gene: 11. CDR3 protein: CASRPPPPGGSPLHF. CDR3 sequence (DNA): TGTGCCAGCAGACCACCCCCGCCAGGGGGCTCACCCCTCCACTTT.

The chain couples TRBV5-4 to TRBJ1-1; D is perhaps TRBD1 (6 bases). The V gene lost 4 bases and the J gene lost 6 bases, with 19 bases spanning the gap. Per the germline V gene, CDR1 is SGHNT and CDR2 is YYREEE (reference sequence). The CDR3 covers 15 residues. CDR3 amino acids: CASSVSGAGYPEAFF. CDR3 in DNA: TGTGCCAGCAGCGTCTCAGGGGCAGGTTATCCTGAAGCTTTCTTT.

The chain combines TRBV5-1 with TRBJ1-1, with D possibly TRBD1 on 6 matching bases. Germline-derived CDR1 and CDR2 are SGHRS and YFSETQ. With 2 bases removed from V and 8 bases from J, the gap between germline ends came to 16 bases. The CDR3 runs to 14 residues. The CDR3 coding sequence is TGCGCCAGCAGCTTAAGTGGACAGACTTGGGAAGCTTTCTTT. Translation: CASSLSGQTWEAFF.